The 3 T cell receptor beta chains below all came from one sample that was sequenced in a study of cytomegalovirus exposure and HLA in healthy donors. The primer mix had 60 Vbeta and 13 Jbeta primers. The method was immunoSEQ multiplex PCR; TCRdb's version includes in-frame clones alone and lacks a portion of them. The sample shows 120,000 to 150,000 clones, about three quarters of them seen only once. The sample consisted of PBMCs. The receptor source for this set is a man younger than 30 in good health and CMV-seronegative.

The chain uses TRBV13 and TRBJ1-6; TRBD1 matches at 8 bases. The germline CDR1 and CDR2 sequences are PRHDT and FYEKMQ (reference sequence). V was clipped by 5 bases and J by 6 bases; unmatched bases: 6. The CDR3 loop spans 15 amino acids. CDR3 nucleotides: TGTGCCAGCAGCCCAATGGGACAGGTTAATTCACCCCTCCACTTT. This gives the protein CASSPMGQVNSPLHF.

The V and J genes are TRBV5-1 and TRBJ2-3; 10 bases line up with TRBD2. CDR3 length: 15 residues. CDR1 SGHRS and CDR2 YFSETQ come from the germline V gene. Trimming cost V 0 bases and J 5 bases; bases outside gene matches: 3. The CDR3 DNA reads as TGCGCCAGCAGCTTGGAACTAGCGGGAAAAGATACGCAGTATTTT. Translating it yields CASSLELAGKDTQYF.

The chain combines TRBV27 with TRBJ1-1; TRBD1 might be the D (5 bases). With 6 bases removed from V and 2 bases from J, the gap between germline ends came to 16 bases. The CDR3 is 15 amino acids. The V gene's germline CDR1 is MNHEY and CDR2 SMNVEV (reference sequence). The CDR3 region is CASSIRRGRNTEAFF. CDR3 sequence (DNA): TGTGCCAGCAGCATCAGGAGGGGCCGAAACACTGAAGCTTTCTTT.